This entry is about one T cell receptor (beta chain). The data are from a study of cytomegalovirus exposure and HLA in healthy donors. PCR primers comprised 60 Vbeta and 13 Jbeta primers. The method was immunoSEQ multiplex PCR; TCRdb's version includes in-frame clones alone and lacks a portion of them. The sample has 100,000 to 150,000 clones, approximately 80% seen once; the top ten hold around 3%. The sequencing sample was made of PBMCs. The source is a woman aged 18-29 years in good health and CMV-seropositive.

The CDR3 spells CASRSLDQPQHF. As DNA, the CDR3 is TGTGCCAGCAGAAGCCTGGATCAGCCCCAGCATTTT. The rearrangement joins TRBV2 to TRBJ1-5; D remains unclear. This CDR3 is 12 amino acids long. Germline-derived CDR1 and CDR2 are SNHLY and FYNNEI. The V end was cut by 6 bases, the J end by 5 bases, with 8 bases between.